These 6 T cell receptor beta chains came from one sample sequenced in a study of T cell changes during pregnancy in multiple sclerosis. This table comes from immunoSEQ multiplex PCR, and its TCRdb copy is limited to in-frame clones, with some not included. The sample lists 50,000 to 65,000 clones, under 95% seen once, with approximately 3% in the top ten. The input for sequencing was CD8+ T cells from peripheral blood mononuclear cells, taken before pregnancy. The receptors come from a female donor with multiple sclerosis, enrolled in a pregnancy study.

In its sample, this clone ranks as medium-sized. CDR3 in DNA: TGTGCCAGCTCTCCTAAATGGAATTCACCCCTCCACTTT. Translating it yields CASSPKWNSPLHF. The V and J genes are TRBV18 and TRBJ1-6; D unresolved. The CDR3 length is 13 residues. V was shortened by 6 bases and J by 7 bases, with 10 bases between the two germline ends. Germline lookup yields CDR1 KGHSH and CDR2 LQKENI.

This clone was observed a few times. J is TRBJ1-5 and V is TRBV29-1; tentative D call: TRBD1 (6 bases). V dropped 7 bases and J dropped 4 bases, with 11 bases sitting between them. Germline-derived CDR1 and CDR2 are SQVTM and ANQGSEA. The CDR3 sequence is 12 residues long. CDR3 sequence: CSASQGNQPQHF. The CDR3 nucleotides read TGCAGCGCCTCACAGGGAAATCAGCCCCAGCATTTT.

The chain carries TRBV14 and TRBJ1-4, with D maybe TRBD1 (6 bases). Looked up from germline, CDR1 is SGHDN and CDR2 is FVKESK. V was pared by 0 bases and J by 6 bases, with 14 bases between. The CDR3 consists of 16 residues. The CDR3 is CASSQERGRGYEKLFF. The CDR3 DNA reads TGTGCCAGCAGCCAAGAAAGGGGCAGGGGTTATGAAAAACTGTTTTTT. The whole variable domain, filled in from reference TRBV14 and TRBJ1-4, reads EAGVTQFPSHSVIEKGQTVTLRCDPISGHDNLYWYRRVMGKEIKFLLHFVKESKQDESGMPNNRFLAERTGGTYSTLKVQPAELEDSGVYFCASSQERGRGYEKLFFGSGTQLSVL.

V is TRBV15 and J is TRBJ1-4, with 8 nucleotides matching TRBD1. J was trimmed by 7 bases and V by 5 bases; bases with no gene match: 9. The CDR3 has 15 amino acids. Germline V gives CDR1 LNHNV, CDR2 YYDKDF (reference sequence). The CDR3 sequence: CATSAPKDRVEKLFF. The CDR3 DNA reads TGTGCCACCAGCGCCCCAAAGGACAGGGTTGAAAAACTGTTTTTT.

This clone was observed many times. The J gene is TRBJ2-7, the V gene TRBV5-1; TRBD1 aligns across 8 bases. V was clipped by 2 bases and J by 6 bases; unmatched bases: 1. The germline V gene encodes CDR1 SGHRS and CDR2 YFSETQ. The CDR3 runs 12 residues. CDR3 sequence: CASSFTGGEQYF. Written as DNA, the CDR3 is TGCGCCAGCAGCTTTACAGGGGGCGAGCAGTACTTC.

The J gene is TRBJ2-2, the V gene TRBV7-3; the match to TRBD2 covers 8 bases. Germline CDR1 and CDR2: SGHTA and FQGTGA. The CDR3 runs 16 residues. Trimming took 2 bases from V and 4 from J; bases not matched to a gene: 6. The CDR3 protein is CASSLSGGGSTGELFF. Here the CDR3 DNA reads TGTGCCAGCAGCTTATCGGGGGGGGGCAGCACCGGGGAGCTGTTTTTT.